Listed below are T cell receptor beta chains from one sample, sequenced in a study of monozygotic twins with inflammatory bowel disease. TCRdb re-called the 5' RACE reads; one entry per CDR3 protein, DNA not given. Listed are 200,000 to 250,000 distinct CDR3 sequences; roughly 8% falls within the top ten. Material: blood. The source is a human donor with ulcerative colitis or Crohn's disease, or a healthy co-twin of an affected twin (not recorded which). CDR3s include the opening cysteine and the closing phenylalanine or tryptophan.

cdr3_aa: CASADSRKSPQHF; v_call: TRBV19; j_call: TRBJ1-5
cdr3_aa: CASSQEQAIQPQHF; v_call: TRBV4-2; j_call: TRBJ1-5
cdr3_aa: CASSRQGANEQYF; v_call: TRBV18; j_call: TRBJ2-7
cdr3_aa: CASSQVRGANVLTF; v_call: TRBV3-1; j_call: TRBJ2-6
cdr3_aa: CSVQQRLRTYNEQFF; v_call: TRBV29-1; j_call: TRBJ2-1
cdr3_aa: CASSVDQRSSTDTQYF; v_call: TRBV9; j_call: TRBJ2-3
cdr3_aa: CASSPGRVSGETQYF; v_call: TRBV5-1; j_call: TRBJ2-5
cdr3_aa: CASSYAQTNTGELFF; v_call: TRBV6-5; j_call: TRBJ2-2
cdr3_aa: CASSLGRTSGEVGETQYF; v_call: TRBV5-1; j_call: TRBJ2-5
cdr3_aa: CASSKPQGYGDQPQHF; v_call: TRBV28; j_call: TRBJ1-5
cdr3_aa: CASSSVDPLYDGQYF; v_call: TRBV27; j_call: TRBJ2-7
cdr3_aa: CASSAGHTNTEAFF; v_call: TRBV19; j_call: TRBJ1-1
cdr3_aa: CAWSSREGPLMNTEAFF; v_call: TRBV30; j_call: TRBJ1-1
cdr3_aa: CASNPGRYEQYF; v_call: TRBV12-3/TRBV12-4; j_call: TRBJ2-7
cdr3_aa: CASSFTDRGSSGNTIYF; v_call: TRBV4-1; j_call: TRBJ1-3
cdr3_aa: CASSAGVSGQFF; v_call: TRBV9; j_call: TRBJ2-1
cdr3_aa: CASSTRLRSSTDTQYF; v_call: TRBV27; j_call: TRBJ2-3
cdr3_aa: CATSRDLASSSYNEQFF; v_call: TRBV15; j_call: TRBJ2-1
cdr3_aa: CASSLSYQENEQFF; v_call: TRBV7-3; j_call: TRBJ2-1
cdr3_aa: CASSRARGSYNEQFF; v_call: TRBV5-5; j_call: TRBJ2-1
cdr3_aa: CASTTGGAGSTEAFF; v_call: TRBV28; j_call: TRBJ1-1
cdr3_aa: CASSQRPSRKAGNTIYF; v_call: TRBV12-3/TRBV12-4; j_call: TRBJ1-3
cdr3_aa: CSVESQVGQPQHF; v_call: TRBV29-1; j_call: TRBJ1-5
cdr3_aa: CASRHRSAQYEQYF; v_call: TRBV6-1; j_call: TRBJ2-7
cdr3_aa: CASSPAEVRNSPLHF; v_call: TRBV5-1; j_call: TRBJ1-6
cdr3_aa: CSAGDTQTNYGYTF; v_call: TRBV20-1; j_call: TRBJ1-2
cdr3_aa: CASSSLYNEQFF; v_call: TRBV6-5; j_call: TRBJ2-1
cdr3_aa: CAWSPRGGLGNQPQHF; v_call: TRBV30; j_call: TRBJ1-5
cdr3_aa: CSAGRAGVPGEQYF; v_call: TRBV20-1; j_call: TRBJ2-7
cdr3_aa: CAISEGVGYNYGYTF; v_call: TRBV10-3; j_call: TRBJ1-2
cdr3_aa: CAWSGLAGAGNIQYF; v_call: TRBV30; j_call: TRBJ2-4
cdr3_aa: CASLAGGDEQFF; v_call: TRBV7-9; j_call: TRBJ2-1
cdr3_aa: CSVDYTNRLEQFF; v_call: TRBV29-1; j_call: TRBJ2-1
cdr3_aa: CAWSPPSLGEETQYF; v_call: TRBV30; j_call: TRBJ2-5
cdr3_aa: CASSLISQGNGYTF; v_call: TRBV28; j_call: TRBJ1-2
cdr3_aa: CSARPQGSNQPQHF; v_call: TRBV20-1; j_call: TRBJ1-5
cdr3_aa: CATSRDRGLGSPLHF; v_call: TRBV15; j_call: TRBJ1-6
cdr3_aa: CASSLPQGYTGELFF; v_call: TRBV5-5; j_call: TRBJ2-2
cdr3_aa: CSAPTGRSTEAFF; v_call: TRBV20-1; j_call: TRBJ1-1
cdr3_aa: CASSQDLDRGRITGNTIYF; v_call: TRBV4-3; j_call: TRBJ1-3
cdr3_aa: CSAFPAGTAAGELFF; v_call: TRBV20-1; j_call: TRBJ2-2
cdr3_aa: CASSPSPTAIKGLGNTEAFF; v_call: TRBV11-1; j_call: TRBJ1-1
cdr3_aa: CASRRGGVSATGELFF; v_call: TRBV28; j_call: TRBJ2-2
cdr3_aa: CASSPSSEGASYEQYF; v_call: TRBV7-9; j_call: TRBJ2-7
cdr3_aa: CASSLQGRSETQYF; v_call: TRBV5-4; j_call: TRBJ2-5
cdr3_aa: CASSRSGGNYGYTF; v_call: TRBV12-3/TRBV12-4; j_call: TRBJ1-2
cdr3_aa: CASSLEGLVAKNIQYF; v_call: TRBV7-9; j_call: TRBJ2-4
cdr3_aa: CSAPWGGRGDEQYF; v_call: TRBV20-1; j_call: TRBJ2-7
cdr3_aa: CASSEQNTGELLF; v_call: TRBV7-2; j_call: TRBJ2-2
cdr3_aa: CASSQEGQGAMVSYNEQFF; v_call: TRBV4-1; j_call: TRBJ2-1
cdr3_aa: CASSQDPGLAGGRETQYF; v_call: TRBV4-3; j_call: TRBJ2-5
cdr3_aa: CASSAPTTGTGVRNEQFF; v_call: TRBV25-1; j_call: TRBJ2-1
cdr3_aa: CASSLDPVGSTDTQYF; v_call: TRBV7-6; j_call: TRBJ2-3
cdr3_aa: CASSPGRLTNEKLFF; v_call: TRBV18; j_call: TRBJ1-4
cdr3_aa: CAWSPGARGLDTQYF; v_call: TRBV30; j_call: TRBJ2-3
cdr3_aa: CAGSPGSANTGELFF; v_call: TRBV27; j_call: TRBJ2-2
cdr3_aa: CASSYSTGVRGNGYTF; v_call: TRBV6-5; j_call: TRBJ1-2
cdr3_aa: CASSPGGDINTGELFF; v_call: TRBV7-3; j_call: TRBJ2-2